This TCR beta chain came from a study of shared clonotypes between healthy human individuals. As for this clone: Antigen: not known.

The CDR3 is made up of 14 amino acids. Germline CDR1 is MNHEY and CDR2 is SVGAGI. Losses at the gene ends were 5 bases for V and 6 bases for J; bases not matched to a gene: 8. Findings and limits, study-wide: Sequencing depth was a factor that was expected to affect clonotype sharing among donors.

Donors were Caucasian adults residing in Nashville, Tennessee, USA. In the source study's methods: Sequence data from immunoSEQ were junction-only and lacked quality scores; consequently, filtering differed. Produced via immunoSEQ multiplex PCR; TCRdb's table is partial and in-frame only. That table furnishes V, J and clone size, whereas the DNA furnished D and trimming. The profile shows a few hundred thousand clones, roughly 85% of them singletons. The sequenced sample consisted of PBMCs. V is TRBV6-5 and J is TRBJ1-2; 8 bases match TRBD1. This receptor was identified in a woman aged 40-49 years in good health. Some clones in this sample may be carry-over from other donors' samples. CDR3: CASSRDRILDGYTF. The CDR3 region has the DNA TGTGCCAGCAGTCGGGACAGGATCTTGGATGGCTACACCTTC.